This TCR beta chain was retrieved from a study of identical twins. Trimming took off 2 bases at V and 4 bases at J, with 24 bases between the two ends. Germline values: CDR1 SQVTM, CDR2 ANQGSEA. The CDR3 is 17 residues long. A template switching step contributed a universal primer site, while unique molecular identifiers were present in the cDNA. TCRdb re-called the 5' RACE reads through MiXCR, storing one row per CDR3 protein. The sample holds a few hundred thousand distinct CDR3 sequences, 9% to 15% seen once. This clonotype was found a few times. The same sample was also studied in work on yellow fever vaccine responses in identical twins.

Sample: CD8+ T cells sorted from blood. The source of this sequence is a woman between 18 and 29 years old in good health. This sequence joins TRBV29-1 and TRBJ2-7; no firm D call. The CDR3 sequence is CSVELQSNPIESYEQYF. In nucleotides, the CDR3 is TGCAGCGTTGAACTACAGAGCAACCCTATAGAATCGTACGAGCAGTACTTC.